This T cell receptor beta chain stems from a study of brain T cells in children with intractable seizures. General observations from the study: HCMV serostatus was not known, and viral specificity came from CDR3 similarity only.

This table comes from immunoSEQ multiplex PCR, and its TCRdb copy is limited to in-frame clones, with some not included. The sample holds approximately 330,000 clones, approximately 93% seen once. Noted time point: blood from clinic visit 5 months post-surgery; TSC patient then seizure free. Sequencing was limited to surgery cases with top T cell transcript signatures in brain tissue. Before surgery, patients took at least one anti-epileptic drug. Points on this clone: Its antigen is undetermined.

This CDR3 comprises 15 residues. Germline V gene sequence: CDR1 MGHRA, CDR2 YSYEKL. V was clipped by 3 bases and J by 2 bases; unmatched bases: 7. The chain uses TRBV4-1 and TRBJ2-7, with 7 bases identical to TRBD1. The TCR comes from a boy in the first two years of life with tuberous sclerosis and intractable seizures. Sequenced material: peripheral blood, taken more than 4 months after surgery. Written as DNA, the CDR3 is TGCGCCAGCAGCCAGGCCGGGACAGCAGCCTACGAGCAGTACTTC. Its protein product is CASSQAGTAAYEQYF.